This is a list of T cell receptor beta chains from one sample in a study of CD8 T cells in ankylosing spondylitis. TCRdb re-called the 5' RACE reads through MiXCR, storing one row per CDR3 protein. Here the sample spans 700,000 to 850,000 distinct CDR3 sequences, about 12% being singletons. The material sequenced was blood, either unsorted or a sorted T cell fraction (not recorded which). These receptors were collected from a male donor with ankylosing spondylitis. CDR3s include the opening cysteine and the closing phenylalanine or tryptophan. A D gene is named only where the DNA matches it firmly. Only some rows state a clone size, as once, few, many or a class for expanded clones.

V	J	size	D	CDR3	DNA
TRBV4-3	TRBJ2-7	.	.	CASSYRRQDEQYF	TGCGCCAGCAGCTATAGGCGTCAGGACGAGCAGTACTTC
TRBV5-1	TRBJ2-1	.	.	CASSFLAGKRFLIPYNEQFF	TGCGCCAGCAGCTTTCTAGCAGGGAAGAGGTTTCTAATCCCCTACAATGAGCAGTTCTTC
TRBV12-3/TRBV12-4	TRBJ1-4	.	TRBD1	CASSSGQVGSF	TGTGCCAGCAGCTCCGGACAGGTCGGTTCTTTT
TRBV20-1	TRBJ2-1	.	.	CSASRGYQQFF	TGCAGTGCTAGTCGAGGCTATCAGCAGTTCTTC
TRBV28	TRBJ1-5	.	.	CASSFSITGLNQPQHF	TGTGCCAGCAGTTTTTCAATAACAGGGCTCAATCAGCCCCAGCATTTT
TRBV7-9	TRBJ1-2	few	.	CASSLEQGGGYGYTF	TGTGCCAGCAGCTTAGAACAGGGAGGCGGGTATGGCTACACCTTC
TRBV4-3	TRBJ2-2	.	.	CASSQESVGDNTGELFF	TGCGCCAGCAGCCAAGAATCGGTCGGGGACAACACCGGGGAGCTGTTTTTT
TRBV20-1	TRBJ1-1	many	.	CSALIDRPDTEAFF	TGCAGTGCCCTTATTGACCGACCAGACACTGAAGCTTTCTTT
TRBV7-2	TRBJ2-3	many	.	CASSHGPGTQYF	TGTGCCAGCAGCCACGGACCGGGTACGCAGTATTTT
TRBV5-1	TRBJ2-7	.	TRBD2	CASGGAGGYEQYF	TGCGCCAGCGGGGGCGCGGGGGGATACGAGCAGTACTTC